This T cell receptor beta chain was recorded in a study of memory CD4+ T cells and cytomegalovirus serostatus (dated by TCRdb to between 2018 and 2021). Broadly, across the study: The cohort comprised about 35 healthy Belgian adults, 9 CMV seropositive and 24 CMV seronegative. The study sequenced CD4+ memory TCRbeta repertoires of a Belgian cohort with known cytomegalovirus serostatus to replicate a published TCR-based CMV serostatus classifier.

Single viable CD3+CD4+CD8-CD45RO+ cells were sorted as memory CD4+ T cells on a FACSAria II. CMV serostatus was determined using a Roche Elecsys assay that detects serum IgG against CMV pp150, pp28, p38 and p52. Following thawing, total CD4+ T cells were enriched through positive selection using CD4 magnetic microbeads. Samples originated from another study that specifically interrogated the CD4+ T cell memory repertoire. Peripheral blood mononuclear cells were isolated and cryopreserved following standard operating procedures; serum was stored at -80 °C. Staining used CD3-PerCP (BW264/56), CD4-APC (RPA-T4), CD45RO-PE (UCHT1) and CD8-Pacific Orange (3B5) antibodies, with Sytox blue excluding non-viable cells. As regards this clone: Its antigen target is currently unknown. The junction does not match germline at one end; this may be a read error.

The CDR3 contains 16 residues, cysteine and phenylalanine counted. Solely the CDR3 DNA is kept, with 48 bases framed from the first base. The germline V gene (reference sequence) supplies CDR1 SSHAT and CDR2 FNYEAQ. Genomic DNA was extracted from sorted cells with the Quick-DNA Microprep Kit. TCRbeta DNA was amplified with the immunoSEQ hsTCRbeta kit following the manufacturer's protocol. TCRbeta libraries were sequenced on an Illumina MiSeq instrument. The study's own analysis went as follows. After out-of-frame sequences were removed, under 2.5 million distinct TCRbeta sequences remained, averaging around 67,000 per individual. Each individual was scored by the count of fewer than 200 previously reported CMV-associated TCRbeta sequences and the total productive distinct TCRbeta count. A beta-binomial model was reimplemented in Python, and scikit-learn random forests with default parameters were trained on US cohort data. Classifier performance on the Belgian cohort was reported as the median AUC with percentile confidence intervals calculated over 10,000 bootstrap iterations. Drawn from immuneACCESS, this table holds only the in-frame rearrangements with V and J called that TCRdb kept. Clones are partly lost; checked studies trace under half to an unresolved V gene and leave the rest unexplained. V and J calls and clone size are given by that table; D and trimming were obtained from the DNA. In all, the sample holds roughly 56,000 clones, and roughly 87% of those were seen once. Of the sample, around 0.38% is held by the ten largest clones.

What the research found in general, with its limitations: The results were interpreted as suggesting that the CMV-associated TCR signature is largely present in the CD4+ memory repertoire. Among the 164 previously reported CMV-associated TCRbeta sequences, 60 to 70 showed up in the CD4+ memory repertoires, with each one found in between one and five individuals. Unlike the original study, which covered naive and memory CD4+ and CD8+ populations, the Belgian study sequenced only CD4+CD45RO+ memory cells. For predicting CMV serostatus, the median bootstrapped AUC was 0.95 using the original framework and about 0.9 using a US-trained random forest. On the Belgian cohort, the classifier based on the original framework reached a median bootstrapped AUC of about 0.95, with a 95% CI of 0.76-1.00.

The chain links TRBV7-7 with TRBJ2-5; the D segment could be TRBD2, given 5 matching bases. The specimen sequenced was memory CD4+ T cells from blood. The TCR sequence derives from an adult in good health and CMV-seronegative. Read as DNA, the sequence is TGTGCTAGCAGCTTAGGAGGCAGGAACCAAAAACAGACCCAGTACTTC. This encodes CASSLGGRNQKQTQYF.